Following are 32 T cell receptor beta chains from one sample sequenced in a study of OX40 agonist ivuxolimab in advanced cancers. TCRdb keeps only in-frame clones here, not all; method: immunoSEQ multiplex PCR. Of tens of thousands of clones listed, over 70% are singletons. The specimen was CD4+ or CD8+ T cells sorted from blood, collected in a trial of the OX40 agonist ivuxolimab. These TCRs come from an adult with an advanced solid tumor such as melanoma, head and neck, liver or kidney cancer.

This clone counts as medium-sized. The chain couples TRBV27 to TRBJ1-4, with unresolved D. Trimming left V 7 bases short and J 2 bases short, with 8 bases between. The CDR3 runs 13 residues. Germline CDR1 is MNHEY and CDR2 is SMNVEV (reference sequence). As DNA, the CDR3 is TGTGCCAGCACTGCACGGACTAATGAAAAACTGTTTTTT. This encodes CASTARTNEKLFF.

The V call is TRBV9, the J call TRBJ1-1, with unresolved D. The germline V gene has CDR1 SGDLS and CDR2 YYNGEE. This CDR3 has 14 residues. Between the trimmed V and J ends, which lost 0 bases and 0 bases, there was a span of 6 bases. The CDR3 spells CASSVGGVNTEAFF. In nucleotides, the CDR3 is TGTGCCAGCAGCGTAGGTGGGGTGAACACTGAAGCTTTCTTT.

V and J are TRBV19 and TRBJ1-1; 9 bases agree with TRBD1. Germline V CDR1 and CDR2: LNHDA, SQIVND (reference sequence). V shed 5 bases and J 5 bases; nucleotides not matched to a gene: 6. This CDR3 spans 14 amino acids. The CDR3 loop is CASSPTGGRTEAFF. The CDR3 region has the DNA TGTGCCAGTAGTCCTACAGGGGGCCGAACTGAAGCTTTCTTT.

This clone was counted between two and nine times. The chain uses TRBV6-1 and TRBJ2-7, with 9 bases fitting TRBD2. With 4 bases clipped from V and 5 bases from J, the junction kept 6 bases outside the gene matches. The CDR3 runs 14 residues. In germline, CDR1 is MNHNS, CDR2 SASEGT. CDR3 amino acids: CASSAVAGAHEQYF. The DNA of the CDR3 is TGTGCCAGCAGTGCTGTAGCGGGAGCGCACGAGCAGTACTTC.

This chain links TRBV4-3 with TRBJ2-7; 9 bases agree with TRBD1. The CDR3 consists of 15 residues. The trim removed 3 bases at V and 5 bases at J, leaving 8 bases unmatched. Germline-derived CDR1 and CDR2 are LGHNA and YSLEER. The CDR3 region is CASSQGTGYPDEQYF. DNA for the CDR3: TGCGCCAGCAGCCAGGGGACAGGGTACCCCGACGAGCAGTACTTC.

The chain employs TRBV4-3 and TRBJ2-1, with D hard to call. Trimming took off 1 base at V and 0 bases at J, with 19 bases between the two ends. CDR3 size: 19 residues. Per the germline V gene, CDR1 is LGHNA and CDR2 is YSLEER. The CDR3 spells CASSQGAWLGESSYNEQFF. The CDR3 DNA follows: TGCGCCAGCAGCCAAGGGGCCTGGCTAGGAGAGAGCTCCTACAATGAGCAGTTCTTC.

The rearrangement uses TRBV5-4 and TRBJ2-7; 9 nucleotides align to TRBD2. V trimming: 4 bases; J trimming: 6 bases; junction bases outside the gene matches: 8. CDR3 length equals 14 residues. Per germline, CDR1 SGHNT and CDR2 YYREEE (reference sequence). CDR3 sequence: CASSPLAGSSEQYF. The CDR3 coding sequence is TGTGCCAGCAGCCCCCTAGCGGGAAGCTCCGAGCAGTACTTC.

The chain joins TRBV27 to TRBJ2-7; 14 bases align to TRBD2. V trimming: 6 bases; J trimming: 6 bases; junction bases outside the gene matches: 7. The CDR3 sequence is 15 residues long. Looked up from germline, CDR1 is MNHEY and CDR2 is SMNVEV (reference sequence). The CDR3 DNA is TGTGCCAGCAGAAGGGGGACTAGCGGGGGAGGCGAGCAGTACTTC. Its translation: CASRRGTSGGGEQYF.

The chain recombines TRBV5-8 with TRBJ1-2; no clear D gene. Trimming took 3 bases from V and 0 from J, leaving 9 bases between them. Germline V gene sequence: CDR1 SGHTS, CDR2 YDEGEE. The CDR3 totals 14 residues. The CDR3 DNA follows: TGTGCCAGCAGCTCCGGGTTAGCTAACTATGGCTACACCTTC. The encoded protein is CASSSGLANYGYTF.

This clone was counted a single time. This sequence joins TRBV29-1 and TRBJ2-7, with TRBD1 matching over 8 bases. The CDR3 covers 13 residues. V trimming: 3 bases; J trimming: 0 bases; junction bases outside the gene matches: 1. Germline V gives CDR1 SQVTM, CDR2 ANQGSEA. CDR3 amino acids: CSVETGVSYEQYF. CDR3 DNA: TGCAGCGTTGAGACAGGGGTCTCCTACGAGCAGTACTTC.

This clone was detected a few times. The chain employs TRBV6-5 and TRBJ1-1; perhaps TRBD1 as D (5 bases). The germline V and J ends were trimmed by 7 bases and 6 bases, with 18 bases remaining between them. The CDR3 spans 14 residues. Looked up from germline, CDR1 is MNHEY and CDR2 is SVGAGI. CDR3 loop: CASIITFGGAEAFF. The CDR3 DNA is TGTGCCAGCATCATTACCTTCGGGGGGGCTGAAGCTTTCTTT.

The rearrangement links TRBV7-9 to TRBJ2-5, with 10 nucleotides matching TRBD2. Trimming cost V 1 base and J 5 bases; bases outside gene matches: 16. Germline loops: CDR1 SEHNR, CDR2 FQNEAQ (reference sequence). The length of the CDR3 is 19 residues. CDR3 coding DNA: TGTGCCAGCAGCTTAGAGAATAAGGCTAGCGGGGGCCTCAGGGAGACCCAGTACTTC. It codes for CASSLENKASGGLRETQYF.

The chain carries TRBV7-6 and TRBJ2-1; D might be TRBD2 (5 bases). The CDR3 is 16 residues long. V gave up 2 bases and J gave up 0 bases, with 11 bases separating them. Germline CDR1 is SGHVS and CDR2 is FNYEAQ. CDR3 DNA: TGTGCCAGCAGCTTAAGGACTGCGAGCTCCTACAATGAGCAGTTCTTC. Its translation: CASSLRTASSYNEQFF. The full variable domain, rest sourced from reference TRBV7-6 and TRBJ2-1, is GAGVSQSPRYKVTKRGQDVALRCDPISGHVSLYWYRQALGQGPEFLTYFNYEAQQDKSGLPNDRFSAERPEGSISTLTIQRTEQRDSAMYRCASSLRTASSYNEQFFGPGTRLTVL.

The rearrangement links TRBV27 to TRBJ1-5; D is perhaps TRBD1 (6 bases). The germline V gene encodes CDR1 MNHEY and CDR2 SMNVEV (reference sequence). The CDR3 has 17 residues. Between the trimmed V and J ends, which lost 0 bases and 2 bases, there was a span of 14 bases. The CDR3 DNA reads as TGTGCCAGCAGTTTATCGCCCCCACAGGGAGGCAATCAGCCCCAGCATTTT. Encoded protein: CASSLSPPQGGNQPQHF.

The rearrangement joins TRBV16 to TRBJ1-1; D gene unclear. Germline V lookup: CDR1 KGHSY, CDR2 FQNENV. Trimming took 0 bases from V and 1 from J, leaving 6 bases between them. This CDR3 is 14 amino acids long. The CDR3 region is CASSQSPRNTEAFF. DNA for the CDR3: TGTGCCAGCAGCCAATCCCCCAGGAACACTGAAGCTTTCTTT.

In its sample, this clone was seen a few times. DNA for the CDR3: TGTGCCAGCTCACCAATTGTGAGCTCCTACAATGAGCAGTTCTTC. It is translated as CASSPIVSSYNEQFF. The J gene is TRBJ2-1, the V gene TRBV18; no definite D call. Germline V gene sequence: CDR1 KGHSH, CDR2 LQKENI. The CDR3 is 15 amino acids. V gave up 2 bases and J gave up 0 bases, with 8 bases separating them.

This rearrangement joins TRBV9 to TRBJ2-3; D tentatively reads TRBD1 or TRBD2 (5 bases each). Germline lookup yields CDR1 SGDLS and CDR2 YYNGEE. The CDR3 sequence is 15 residues long. The V and J ends lost 5 bases and 2 bases respectively, with 15 bases between them. CDR3 bases: TGTGCCAGCAGTCAGACCGGGACCCCCACAGATACGCAGTATTTT. It yields the protein CASSQTGTPTDTQYF.

The CDR3 coding sequence is TGTGCCAGCAGCCCTCGGACTGGAACCTACGAGCAGTACTTC. It codes for CASSPRTGTYEQYF. The rearrangement uses TRBV7-9 and TRBJ2-7, with D possibly being TRBD2 (5 bases). CDR3 length: 14 residues. Trimming shortened V by 5 bases and J by 2 bases, and 13 bases separated the two germline ends. Per germline, CDR1 SEHNR and CDR2 FQNEAQ (reference sequence).

The gene calls are TRBV6-5 and TRBJ2-1; 10 bases fit TRBD2. This CDR3 has 14 amino acids. Germline-derived CDR1 and CDR2 are MNHEY and SVGAGI. V lost 6 bases to trimming and J lost 6 bases; unmatched junction nucleotides: 5. The CDR3 region has the DNA TGTGCCAGCAGACTACAGCGGGGGGGCAATGAGCAGTTCTTC. Encoded protein: CASRLQRGGNEQFF.

This chain's CDR3 is CASSPTSGGASEQFF. CDR3 nucleotides: TGTGCCAGCAGCCCAACTAGCGGGGGGGCCAGTGAGCAGTTCTTC. The V and J genes are TRBV16 and TRBJ2-1; TRBD2 matches 13 bases. The CDR3 sequence is 15 residues long. The germline V gene has CDR1 KGHSY and CDR2 FQNENV. The junction had 6 bases not matched to a gene; V was cut back by 4 bases and J by 9 bases.

V gene TRBV4-3 combines with J gene TRBJ2-5, with D possibly being TRBD2 (5 bases). From germline, CDR1 is LGHNA and CDR2 YSLEER. The CDR3 consists of 15 residues. V was cut by 4 bases and J by 4 bases, with 16 bases left in between. CDR3 loop: CASSPHEGVGETQYF. In DNA, the CDR3 is TGCGCCAGCAGCCCCCATGAGGGAGTAGGAGAGACCCAGTACTTC.

This chain links TRBV13 with TRBJ2-7, with TRBD2 matching over 9 bases. Trimming at V came to 3 bases and at J to 4 bases, leaving 10 bases not matched to a gene. The CDR3 contains 16 residues. Germline lookup yields CDR1 PRHDT and CDR2 FYEKMQ (reference sequence). CDR3 DNA sequence: TGTGCCAGCAGCTTTCTTCGCTCTAGCGGGGTTTACGAGCAGTACTTC. It specifies CASSFLRSSGVYEQYF. Variable domain in full (rest from reference TRBV13 and TRBJ2-7): AAGVIQSPRHLIKEKRETATLKCYPIPRHDTVYWYQQGPGQDPQFLISFYEKMQSDKGSIPDRFSAQQFSDYHSELNMSSLELGDSALYFCASSFLRSSGVYEQYFGPGTRLTVT.

V and J are TRBV5-5 and TRBJ2-3, with D unresolved. This CDR3 contains 14 residues. Trimming left V 0 bases short and J 1 base short, with 6 bases between. Germline CDR1 reads SGHKS; CDR2 reads YYEKEE (reference sequence). CDR3 in DNA: TGTGCCAGCAGCTTGGCCGGCGGCACAGATACGCAGTATTTT. It translates to CASSLAGGTDTQYF.

The rearrangement joins TRBV27 to TRBJ2-7; maybe TRBD1 (6 bases). Trimming shortened V by 5 bases and J by 0 bases, and 11 bases separated the two germline ends. From germline, CDR1 is MNHEY and CDR2 SMNVEV (reference sequence). The CDR3 has 14 residues. The CDR3 loop reads CASSPRGPSYEQYF. CDR3 sequence (DNA): TGTGCCAGCAGTCCCAGGGGTCCCTCCTACGAGCAGTACTTC.

This clone came up a few times. The chain recombines TRBV27 with TRBJ1-5; D not resolved. In germline, CDR1 is MNHEY, CDR2 SMNVEV (reference sequence). The CDR3 has 13 residues. CDR3 sequence (DNA): TGTGTTTCACGGGTGGATAGCAATCAGCCCCAGCATTTT. This codes for CVSRVDSNQPQHF.

The V and J genes are TRBV9 and TRBJ2-3; 14 bases are a match to TRBD2. Germline-derived CDR1 and CDR2 are SGDLS and YYNGEE. The CDR3 is 18 amino acids. The J segment lost 4 bases and the V segment lost 3 bases, leaving 10 bases of the junction unmatched. The DNA for the CDR3 is TGTGCCAGCAGCGGAAGACTAGCGGGGGGGCCTGAAGCAGATACGCAGTATTTT. Translation: CASSGRLAGGPEADTQYF. The full variable domain, completed using reference TRBV9 and TRBJ2-3, is DSGVTQTPKHLITATGQRVTLRCSPRSGDLSVYWYQQSLDQGLQFLIQYYNGEERAKGNILERFSAQQFPDLHSELNLSSLELGDSALYFCASSGRLAGGPEADTQYFGPGTRLTVL.

V gene TRBV27 combines with J gene TRBJ2-3; a possible D gene is TRBD1 (6 bases). Germline CDR1 reads MNHEY; CDR2 reads SMNVEV (reference sequence). The CDR3 is 16 residues long. With 6 bases removed from V and 3 bases from J, the gap between germline ends came to 19 bases. CDR3 in DNA: TGTGCCAGCAGCACGGCCGGGACACTATTAACAGATACGCAGTATTTT. Its protein product is CASSTAGTLLTDTQYF.

The V and J genes are TRBV5-6 and TRBJ1-1; D ambiguous. V was pared by 3 bases and J by 1 base, with 7 bases between. The CDR3 length is 13 residues. Looked up from germline, CDR1 is SGHDT and CDR2 is YYEEEE. Here the CDR3 reads CASSSGSNTEAFF. The CDR3 DNA reads as TGTGCCAGCAGCTCCGGGTCGAACACTGAAGCTTTCTTT.

This chain links TRBV27 with TRBJ1-2; possible D gene TRBD1, 5 bases. Germline CDR1 MNHEY, CDR2 SMNVEV (reference sequence). Between the trimmed V and J ends, which lost 5 bases and 8 bases, there was a span of 15 bases. The CDR3 extends over 13 amino acids. DNA for the CDR3: TGTGCCAGCAGTGAATCGGGACTCCACGGCTACACCTTC. Its protein is CASSESGLHGYTF.

This chain connects TRBV27 to TRBJ2-7; D is unresolved. The length of the CDR3 is 14 residues. The V end was cut by 0 bases, the J end by 3 bases, with 9 bases between. CDR1 MNHEY and CDR2 SMNVEV come from the germline V gene (reference sequence). The CDR3 DNA follows: TGTGCCAGCAGTTTATCGAGGCCATACTACGAGCAGTACTTC. It is translated as CASSLSRPYYEQYF.

The DNA of the CDR3 is TGTGCCAGCAGTTACCTTAACTATGGCTACACCTTC. Protein product: CASSYLNYGYTF. The V and J genes are TRBV6-6 and TRBJ1-2, with unresolved D. This CDR3 has 12 amino acids. The V end lost 2 bases, the J end lost 1 base, and 2 bases lay between the germline ends. The V gene's germline CDR1 is MNHNY and CDR2 SVGAGI (reference sequence).

This chain uses TRBV9 with TRBJ2-1; 13 nucleotides match TRBD2. CDR3 length equals 18 residues. In germline, CDR1 is SGDLS, CDR2 YYNGEE. Germline trimming cut 3 bases from V and 2 bases from J; bases unmatched to any gene: 8. CDR3 amino acids: CASSAPTSGGSTYNEQFF. Here the CDR3 DNA reads TGTGCCAGCAGCGCCCCGACTAGCGGGGGGTCAACCTACAATGAGCAGTTCTTC. Combining the CDR3 with reference TRBV9 and TRBJ2-1 gives the whole variable domain DSGVTQTPKHLITATGQRVTLRCSPRSGDLSVYWYQQSLDQGLQFLIQYYNGEERAKGNILERFSAQQFPDLHSELNLSSLELGDSALYFCASSAPTSGGSTYNEQFFGPGTRLTVL.